The rows below give T cell receptor beta chains drawn from one sample of a study of blood T cell repertoires in COVID-19. Sequencing was performed with immunoSEQ multiplex PCR; in TCRdb, only in-frame clones are kept and a portion is missing. The top ten clones hold around 20% of a sample with about 200,000 clones, 85% of them seen once. Source material: PBMCs or T cells enriched from blood (not recorded which). The receptors come from a middle-aged man who had recovered from COVID-19. CDR3s include the opening cysteine and the closing phenylalanine or tryptophan. D genes are given only for firm matches. Clone size, where shown, is once, few, many, or a class for clones that have expanded.

CDR3 protein,CDR3 DNA,V gene,clone size,D gene,J gene
CATSDPGIYNEQFF,TGTGCCACCAGTGATCCAGGGATCTACAATGAGCAGTTCTTC,TRBV24-1,-,-,TRBJ2-1
CASSSSSTLYGYTF,TGTGCCAGCAGTTCCTCCTCGACACTCTATGGCTACACCTTC,TRBV28,-,-,TRBJ1-2
CASSLEATDCFEKLFF,TGTGCCAGCAGCTTGGAGGCGACGGACTGCTTTGAAAAACTGTTTTTT,TRBV11-3,-,-,TRBJ1-4
CASSFGIGSNEQFF,TGTGCCAGCAGCTTCGGGATTGGCAGCAATGAGCAGTTCTTC,TRBV5-6,-,-,TRBJ2-1
CASSQPTAWGGVHEQYF,TGTGCCAGCAGCCAACCGACTGCTTGGGGCGGCGTCCACGAGCAGTACTTC,TRBV3-1/TRBV3-2,-,-,TRBJ2-7
CASSFLTGENSYEQYF,TGTGCCAGCAGTTTCTTAACAGGGGAAAACTCCTACGAGCAGTACTTC,TRBV27,once,TRBD1,TRBJ2-7
CASSKALGGSDTQYF,TGTGCCAGCAGTAAAGCGTTAGGAGGTTCAGATACGCAGTATTTT,TRBV28,-,-,TRBJ2-3
CASSLDLTDRLYF,TGTGCCAGCAGCTTAGATCTCACGGACAGGTTGTATTTT,TRBV11-2,-,TRBD1,TRBJ2-3
CASSLRLAGPYEQYF,TGTGCCAGCAGCCTACGACTAGCGGGCCCCTACGAGCAGTACTTC,TRBV7-2,-,TRBD2,TRBJ2-7
CASSPSGRTEQYF,TGTGCCAGCTCACCTTCGGGGAGGACGGAGCAGTACTTC,TRBV18,-,-,TRBJ2-7
CASSIRVTDTQYF,TGTGCCAGTAGTATACGAGTCACAGATACGCAGTATTTT,TRBV19,-,-,TRBJ2-3
CSVDGLGGRETQYF,TGCAGCGTTGACGGGCTCGGGGGGCGAGAGACCCAGTACTTC,TRBV29-1,-,-,TRBJ2-5
CASRGTDGSNQPQHF,TGTGCCAGCAGGGGGACAGATGGGAGCAATCAGCCCCAGCATTTT,TRBV6-5,-,TRBD1,TRBJ1-5
CASRVSANYGYTF,TGTGCCAGCAGGGTCTCAGCTAACTATGGCTACACCTTC,TRBV21-1,few,-,TRBJ1-2
CASSLQRTVYNEQFF,TGTGCCAGCAGCTTACAGAGGACAGTCTACAATGAGCAGTTCTTC,TRBV11-3,-,-,TRBJ2-1
CAWSQGGGELFF,TGTGCCTGGAGTCAGGGGGGCGGGGAGCTGTTTTTT,TRBV30,-,-,TRBJ2-2
CASSEALHLTVPYEQYF,TGTGCCAGCAGTGAAGCGCTTCATTTGACAGTCCCCTACGAGCAGTACTTC,TRBV2,-,-,TRBJ2-7
CASSVAGTGFNEQYF,TGTGCCAGCAGCGTAGCCGGGACAGGGTTTAACGAGCAGTACTTC,TRBV9,-,TRBD1,TRBJ2-7
CASSLDADRVWETQYF,TGTGCCAGCAGCTTAGACGCGGACAGGGTGTGGGAGACCCAGTACTTC,TRBV7-9,-,TRBD1,TRBJ2-5
CASSFGGDPKQYF,TGTGCCAGCAGCTTTGGCGGAGACCCCAAGCAGTACTTC,TRBV5-6,-,-,TRBJ2-7
CASSGRDSLRELFF,TGTGCCAGCAGCGGCCGGGACTCTCTCCGGGAGCTGTTTTTT,TRBV9,-,-,TRBJ2-2
CASSQSWDRENEKLFF,TGTGCCAGCAGCCAATCCTGGGACAGGGAGAATGAAAAACTGTTTTTT,TRBV3-1/TRBV3-2,once,TRBD1,TRBJ1-4
CASRNSGRGYEQYF,TGTGCCAGTAGAAATAGCGGGAGAGGCTACGAGCAGTACTTC,TRBV19,-,TRBD2,TRBJ2-7
CASSKAEPAPPYEQYF,TGTGCCAGCAGCAAAGCGGAGCCCGCACCTCCTTACGAGCAGTACTTC,TRBV21-1,-,-,TRBJ2-7
CATQGQLQETQYF,TGTGCCACCCAGGGACAGCTCCAAGAGACCCAGTACTTC,TRBV2,-,TRBD1,TRBJ2-5
CASSARDRGLGGYTF,TGTGCCAGCAGCGCCCGGGACAGGGGGCTAGGTGGCTACACCTTC,TRBV7-2,-,TRBD1,TRBJ1-2
CASSPGPPGTGVGGYTF,TGTGCCAGCTCACCAGGTCCTCCCGGGACAGGGGTTGGTGGCTACACCTTC,TRBV18,-,TRBD1,TRBJ1-2
CASSLGDYSYEQYF,TGTGCCAGCAGCTTGGGTGACTATAGCTACGAGCAGTACTTC,TRBV5-4,once,-,TRBJ2-7
CASSLAIRQGDSPLHF,TGTGCCAGCAGCTTAGCTATACGACAGGGGGATTCACCCCTCCACTTT,TRBV7-2,once,TRBD1,TRBJ1-6
CASSGQGSSTGELFF,TGCGCCAGCTCCGGACAGGGGTCTTCAACCGGGGAGCTGTTTTTT,TRBV10-2,-,TRBD1,TRBJ2-2
CASNPVATNEKLFF,TGTGCCAGCAACCCGGTTGCAACTAATGAAAAACTGTTTTTT,TRBV6-5,once,-,TRBJ1-4
CASGRSGSADTQYF,TGCGCCAGCGGACGGAGCGGGAGCGCAGATACGCAGTATTTT,TRBV10-2,-,TRBD2,TRBJ2-3
CASSLTGGQGEKLFF,TGTGCCAGCAGCTTAACCGGCGGCCAGGGGGAAAAACTGTTTTTT,TRBV7-3,-,-,TRBJ1-4
CAWRKGAFGEAFF,TGTGCCTGGAGAAAGGGGGCCTTCGGTGAAGCTTTCTTT,TRBV30,many,TRBD1,TRBJ1-1
CASSPGGDNEQFF,TGTGCCAGCAGCCCGGGAGGCGACAATGAGCAGTTCTTC,TRBV11-3,-,TRBD2,TRBJ2-1
CASSGLGQGRYEQYF,TGTGCCAGCAGTGGCCTCGGACAGGGGCGCTACGAGCAGTACTTC,TRBV28,-,TRBD1,TRBJ2-7
CASSPGVSGLSYEQYF,TGTGCCAGCAGCCCAGGTGTTTCAGGTCTCTCCTACGAGCAGTACTTC,TRBV5-6,once,-,TRBJ2-7
CASSEPSGTGRGETQYF,TGTGCCAGCAGTGAGCCCTCCGGGACAGGGAGGGGAGAGACCCAGTACTTC,TRBV6-1,-,TRBD1,TRBJ2-5
CASSLERQSYEQYF,TGTGCCAGCAGCTTAGAGAGACAGTCCTACGAGCAGTACTTC,TRBV7-8,few,-,TRBJ2-7
CASSSKTGAEETQYF,TGTGCCAGCAGTTCGAAGACAGGGGCAGAAGAGACCCAGTACTTC,TRBV27,-,TRBD1,TRBJ2-5
CASLRGYEQYF,TGTGCCAGCCTCCGGGGCTACGAGCAGTACTTC,TRBV2,-,-,TRBJ2-7
CASSPTGQGINSPLHF,TGTGCCAGCAGCCCGACCGGACAGGGGATAAATTCACCCCTCCACTTT,TRBV7-2,-,TRBD1,TRBJ1-6
CASSFTGGGYTF,TGTGCCAGCAGCTTCACGGGTGGGGGCTACACCTTC,TRBV5-5,-,-,TRBJ1-2
CASSPREDTQYF,TGTGCCAGCAGCCCCAGGGAAGATACGCAGTATTTT,TRBV6-6,-,-,TRBJ2-3
CASSRSGNSPLHF,TGTGCCAGCAGCCGCTCAGGGAATTCACCCCTCCACTTT,TRBV3-1/TRBV3-2,-,-,TRBJ1-6
CASSPDRSGGYTF,TGTGCCAGCTCACCCGACAGGTCTGGCGGCTACACCTTC,TRBV18,-,-,TRBJ1-2
CASSGTGAGELFF,TGTGCCAGCAGTGGGACAGGGGCCGGGGAGCTGTTTTTT,TRBV12-3/TRBV12-4,-,TRBD1,TRBJ2-2